The 24 T cell receptor beta chains below were found in one sample sequenced in a study of blood T cell repertoires in COVID-19. Data came from immunoSEQ multiplex PCR; TCRdb stores just in-frame clones and leaves some out. The table lists roughly 52,000 clones, 85% of them singletons, with roughly an eighth in the top ten. What was sequenced was peripheral blood. The receptor set was obtained from a human donor in a cohort sampled during active COVID-19.

V usage is TRBV5-4 and J usage is TRBJ2-7; possible D gene TRBD2, 5 bases. The CDR3 sequence is 15 residues long. V was clipped by 4 bases and J by 2 bases, with 16 bases between them. Germline V gene data show CDR1 as SGHNT and CDR2 as YYREEE (reference sequence). The CDR3 region is CASSARESGAYEQYF. The CDR3 DNA is TGTGCCAGCAGCGCCCGTGAGAGCGGAGCCTACGAGCAGTACTTC.

V is TRBV2 and J is TRBJ1-2, with D unresolved. CDR3 length: 11 amino acids. CDR1 is SNHLY and CDR2 is FYNNEI in the germline V gene. Trimming pared 7 bases from V and 8 bases from J, leaving 11 bases between. This CDR3 reads CASTPRWGYTF. CDR3 sequence (DNA): TGTGCCAGCACCCCCAGGTGGGGCTACACCTTC.

This clone was detected only once. The J gene is TRBJ2-2, the V gene TRBV7-6; the D is unclear. The CDR3 contains 15 residues. Germline loops: CDR1 SGHVS, CDR2 FNYEAQ. The ends were cut back, 0 bases at V and 1 base at J, with 6 bases in the middle. CDR3 nucleotides: TGTGCCAGCAGCTTAGCAGTTAGGAACACCGGGGAGCTGTTTTTT. Translating it yields CASSLAVRNTGELFF.

The chain has TRBV6-2 or TRBV6-3 and TRBJ1-5, with D tentatively TRBD1 (6 bases). The CDR3 is made up of 14 amino acids. The germline V and J ends were trimmed by 7 bases and 3 bases, with 13 bases remaining between them. Germline V CDR1 and CDR2: MNHEY, SVGEGT. The CDR3 reads CASTPGQFNQPQHF. The CDR3 bases are TGTGCCAGCACCCCCGGACAGTTCAATCAGCCCCAGCATTTT.

V usage is TRBV9 and J usage is TRBJ1-6, with TRBD1 matching over 8 bases. CDR3 size: 15 residues. V was pared by 4 bases and J by 7 bases, with 7 bases of the junction left unmatched. Germline CDR1 is SGDLS and CDR2 is YYNGEE. The CDR3 loop reads CASSPTQGGNSPLHF. The CDR3 region has the DNA TGTGCCAGCAGCCCAACACAGGGGGGGAATTCACCCCTCCACTTT. The variable domain in full, completed from reference TRBV9 and TRBJ1-6, reads DSGVTQTPKHLITATGQRVTLRCSPRSGDLSVYWYQQSLDQGLQFLIQYYNGEERAKGNILERFSAQQFPDLHSELNLSSLELGDSALYFCASSPTQGGNSPLHFGNGTRLTVT.

Here the CDR3 DNA reads TGTGCCAGCAGCCAGGCGGGAGTGTACGAGCAGTACTTC. Amino acids: CASSQAGVYEQYF. The chain recombines TRBV3-1 (or the pseudogene TRBV3-2) with TRBJ2-7; 7 nucleotides line up with TRBD2. This CDR3 has 13 amino acids. Germline V gene sequence: CDR1 LGHDT, CDR2 YNNKEL (reference sequence). Trimming at V came to 3 bases and at J to 4 bases, leaving 3 bases not matched to a gene.

The gene calls are TRBV6-5 and TRBJ2-3; tentative D call: TRBD2 (5 bases). Germline V gives CDR1 MNHEY, CDR2 SVGAGI. The CDR3 is 13 amino acids. V lost 5 bases and J 2 bases, leaving 8 bases between the germline ends. The CDR3 sequence: CASSSGITDTQYF. The CDR3, as DNA: TGTGCCAGCAGTAGCGGAATCACAGATACGCAGTATTTT.

Turning to this clone: Other DNA sequences in the sample encode the same CDR3. In DNA form, the CDR3 reads TGTGCCAGCTCACCAGGGCAGGACACTGAAGCTTTCTTT. Its translation is CASSPGQDTEAFF. J is TRBJ1-1 and V is TRBV18; D remains ambiguous. Germline CDR1 is KGHSH and CDR2 is LQKENI. The CDR3 has 13 amino acids. The V end lost 2 bases, the J end lost 3 bases, and 7 bases lay between the germline ends.

The chain joins TRBV30 to TRBJ2-5; D call uncertain. The CDR3 spans 14 residues. Per germline, CDR1 GTSNPN and CDR2 SVGIG (reference sequence). Trimming took 0 bases from V and 5 from J, leaving 13 bases between them. DNA for the CDR3: TGTGCCTGGAGTGTACTCCCCATAACGGAGACCCAGTACTTC. Translated, it gives CAWSVLPITETQYF.

The chain recombines TRBV27 with TRBJ1-5; D call uncertain. The CDR3 runs to 13 residues. The germline V and J ends were trimmed by 5 bases and 10 bases, with 15 bases remaining between them. Germline V lookup: CDR1 MNHEY, CDR2 SMNVEV (reference sequence). Here the CDR3 reads CASSPQSPNPQHF. In DNA, the CDR3 is TGTGCCAGCAGTCCACAGAGCCCCAATCCCCAGCATTTT.

This clone occurred once. V is TRBV5-4 and J is TRBJ2-1; 8 bases are shared with TRBD2. Germline V gene sequence: CDR1 SGHNT, CDR2 YYREEE (reference sequence). With V trimmed by 4 bases and J by 5 bases, 5 bases remained unmatched. The CDR3 covers 14 residues. In DNA, the CDR3 is TGTGCCAGCAGCCCCGGGACTAGAGACAATGAGCAGTTCTTC. It yields the protein CASSPGTRDNEQFF.

By sample share, this clone is medium-sized. The chain uses TRBV20-1 and TRBJ1-1, with D possibly TRBD1 on 5 matching bases. Germline lookup yields CDR1 DFQATT and CDR2 SNEGSKA (reference sequence). The CDR3 length is 11 residues. V was trimmed by 5 bases and J by 8 bases, leaving 12 bases between them. The CDR3 protein is CSAGRGEEAFF. CDR3 in DNA: TGCAGTGCTGGGAGGGGAGAAGAAGCTTTCTTT.

The chain employs TRBV20-1 and TRBJ2-3; TRBD2 matches 7 bases. The trim removed 3 bases at V and 10 bases at J, leaving 13 bases unmatched. This CDR3 comprises 14 residues. Per the germline V gene, CDR1 is DFQATT and CDR2 is SNEGSKA (reference sequence). The CDR3 protein is CSASGAGPNLAQYF. CDR3 coding DNA: TGCAGTGCTAGTGGAGCGGGGCCAAACCTTGCGCAGTATTTT.

The V gene is TRBV2, the J gene TRBJ1-2; 8 bases are a match to TRBD1. CDR1 and CDR2 from the germline V gene are SNHLY and FYNNEI. Losses at the gene ends were 5 bases for V and 4 bases for J; bases not matched to a gene: 9. The CDR3 sequence is 15 residues long. CDR3 protein: CASSNNRQGTYGYTF. The CDR3 DNA reads TGTGCCAGCAGTAATAACCGACAGGGGACCTATGGCTACACCTTC. Full variable domain (outside the CDR3, taken from reference TRBV2 and TRBJ1-2): EPEVTQTPSHQVTQMGQEVILRCVPISNHLYFYWYRQILGQKVEFLVSFYNNEISEKSEIFDDQFSVERPDGSNFTLKIRSTKLEDSAMYFCASSNNRQGTYGYTFGSGTRLTVV.

V gene TRBV11-2 combines with J gene TRBJ1-5; D gene uncertain. Per germline, CDR1 SGHAT and CDR2 FQNNGV. The CDR3 loop spans 15 amino acids. Between the trimmed V and J ends, which lost 1 base and 2 bases, there was a span of 9 bases. CDR3 in DNA: TGTGCCAGCAGCTTAGCCCCAGATGGCAATCAGCCCCAGCATTTT. It codes for CASSLAPDGNQPQHF.

A few counts support this clone. The identical CDR3 is also encoded by other nucleotide sequences in the sample. CDR3 bases: TGTGCCAGCAGCCCTACAGGGCTCCAAGAGACCCAGTACTTC. Protein: CASSPTGLQETQYF. This sequence joins TRBV7-3 and TRBJ2-5; D perhaps matches TRBD1 (6 bases). Germline V gives CDR1 SGHTA, CDR2 FQGTGA. The V end was cut by 5 bases, the J end by 1 base, with 11 bases between. This CDR3 region has 14 residues.

This clone was recorded only once. This sequence joins TRBV28 and TRBJ2-7; TRBD2 is a possible D gene (5 bases). V shed 4 bases and J shed 10 bases, with 14 bases lying between them. Germline V gene lookup returns CDR1 MDHEN and CDR2 SYDVKM. The CDR3 totals 12 residues. CDR3 DNA sequence: TGTGCCAGCAGTTCGATAGAAGGACTTCAGTACTTC. This sequence encodes CASSSIEGLQYF.

The chain employs TRBV23-1 and TRBJ2-5; possibly TRBD2 for D (7 bases). TRBV23-1 is identified as an open reading frame with a role that is uncertain. CDR3 length equals 17 residues. The V end lost 0 bases, the J end lost 2 bases, and 16 bases lay between the germline ends. CDR3 nucleotide sequence: TGCGCCAGCAGTCAATCGTCCCGGGGGCGGGGGCAAGAGACCCAGTACTTC. It specifies CASSQSSRGRGQETQYF.

The chain is built from TRBV5-8 and TRBJ2-3; a weak D match, TRBD1 (5 bases). Germline V lookup: CDR1 SGHTS, CDR2 YDEGEE. V lost 0 bases, J lost 6 bases, and 11 bases lay in between. There are 14 residues in the CDR3. The CDR3 DNA sequence: TGTGCCAGCAGCTTGGCAGGGCATACGGATACGCAGTATTTT. It codes for CASSLAGHTDTQYF.

V is TRBV29-1 and J is TRBJ1-1; 11 bases are a match to TRBD1. Germline V gene sequence: CDR1 SQVTM, CDR2 ANQGSEA. The V and J ends lost 4 bases and 4 bases, in that order; junction bases with no gene match: 5. The CDR3 sequence is 14 residues long. The CDR3 is CSVAGGQGVTEAFF. In DNA, the CDR3 is TGCAGCGTTGCCGGGGGACAGGGGGTCACTGAAGCTTTCTTT. Filled out from reference TRBV29-1 and TRBJ1-1, the complete variable domain reads SAVISQKPSRDICQRGTSLTIQCQVDSQVTMMFWYRQQPGQSLTLIATANQGSEATYESGFVIDKFPISRPNLTFSTLTVSNMSPEDSSIYLCSVAGGQGVTEAFFGQGTRLTVV.

The chain recombines TRBV28 with TRBJ2-1; 8 bases match TRBD2. J lost 0 bases, V lost 7 bases, and 11 bases had no gene match. The CDR3 sequence is 17 residues long. CDR1 and CDR2 from the germline V gene are MDHEN and SYDVKM. CDR3 DNA sequence: TGTGCCAGCATCCAGGCGGGGGGCCTCAGCTCCTACAATGAGCAGTTCTTC. Residues: CASIQAGGLSSYNEQFF.

Only one count was recorded for this clone. The chain joins TRBV24-1 to TRBJ2-7; 10 nucleotides align to TRBD1. With V trimmed by 4 bases and J by 1 base, 6 bases remained unmatched. CDR3 length: 16 residues. Germline V gene data show CDR1 as KGHDR and CDR2 as SFDVKD. CDR3 DNA sequence: TGTGCCACCAGTGAATCCGGGACAGGGGATTCCTACGAGCAGTACTTC. Amino acids: CATSESGTGDSYEQYF.

The chain is built from TRBV6-2 or TRBV6-3 and TRBJ1-4; unclear D gene. Germline V gene sequence: CDR1 MNHEY, CDR2 SVGEGT. The CDR3 is 16 amino acids. The V end was cut by 2 bases, the J end by 8 bases, with 18 bases between. The chain's CDR3 is CASSYAQPAGEEKLFF. CDR3 DNA: TGTGCCAGCAGTTACGCCCAGCCTGCCGGGGAGGAAAAACTGTTTTTT.

The rearrangement joins TRBV29-1 to TRBJ1-4; no reliable D call. CDR1 is SQVTM and CDR2 is ANQGSEA in the germline V gene. The germline V and J ends were trimmed by 7 bases and 0 bases, with 9 bases remaining between them. The CDR3 runs to 13 residues. CDR3 protein: CSAHGSTNEKLFF. In nucleotides, the CDR3 is TGCAGCGCCCACGGGTCAACTAATGAAAAACTGTTTTTT. Variable domain in full (rest from reference TRBV29-1 and TRBJ1-4): SAVISQKPSRDICQRGTSLTIQCQVDSQVTMMFWYRQQPGQSLTLIATANQGSEATYESGFVIDKFPISRPNLTFSTLTVSNMSPEDSSIYLCSAHGSTNEKLFFGSGTQLSVL.